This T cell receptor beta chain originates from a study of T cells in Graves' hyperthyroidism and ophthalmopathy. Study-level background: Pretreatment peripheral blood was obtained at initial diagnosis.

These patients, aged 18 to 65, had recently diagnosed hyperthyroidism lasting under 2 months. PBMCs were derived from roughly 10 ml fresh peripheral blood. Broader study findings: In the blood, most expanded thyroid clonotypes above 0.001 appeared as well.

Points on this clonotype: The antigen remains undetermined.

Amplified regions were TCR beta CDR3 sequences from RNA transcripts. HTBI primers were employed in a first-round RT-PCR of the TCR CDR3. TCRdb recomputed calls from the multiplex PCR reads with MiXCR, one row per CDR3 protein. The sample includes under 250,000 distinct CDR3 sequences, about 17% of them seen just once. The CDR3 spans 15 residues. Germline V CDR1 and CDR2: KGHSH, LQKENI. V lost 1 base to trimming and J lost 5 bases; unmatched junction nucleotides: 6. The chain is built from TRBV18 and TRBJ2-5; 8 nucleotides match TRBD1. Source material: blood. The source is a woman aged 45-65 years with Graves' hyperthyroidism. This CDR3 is CASSPQDRGVETQYF. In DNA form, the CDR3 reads TGTGCCAGCTCACCACAAGACAGGGGTGTGGAGACCCAGTACTTC. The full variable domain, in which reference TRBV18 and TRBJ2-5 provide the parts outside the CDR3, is NAGVMQNPRHLVRRRGQEARLRCSPMKGHSHVYWYRQLPEEGLKFMVYLQKENIIDESGMPKERFSAEFPKEGPSILRIQQVVRGDSAAYFCASSPQDRGVETQYFGPGTRLLVL.